These 16 T cell receptor beta chains originate from one sample sequenced in a study of OX40 agonist ivuxolimab in advanced cancers. TCRdb keeps only in-frame clones here, not all; method: immunoSEQ multiplex PCR. This table has under 150,000 clones, about nine tenths appearing once. The source was CD4+ or CD8+ T cells sorted from blood, collected in a trial of the OX40 agonist ivuxolimab. These receptors were obtained from an adult with an advanced solid tumor such as melanoma, head and neck, liver or kidney cancer.

The CDR3 is CASSPGENMFTEAFF. The CDR3 coding sequence is TGTGCCAGCTCACCCGGCGAGAACATGTTCACTGAAGCTTTCTTT. V usage is TRBV18 and J usage is TRBJ1-1; D is ambiguous. Germline lookup yields CDR1 KGHSH and CDR2 LQKENI. This CDR3 contains 15 residues. V was cut by 3 bases and J by 4 bases, with 15 bases left in between.

The chain links TRBV19 to TRBJ2-5, with D tentatively TRBD1 (5 bases). Germline-derived CDR1 and CDR2 are LNHDA and SQIVND (reference sequence). The CDR3 has 12 residues. The germline V and J ends were trimmed by 8 bases and 2 bases, with 9 bases remaining between them. CDR3 sequence reads: CASGQGQETQYF. The CDR3, as DNA: TGTGCCAGTGGGCAGGGACAAGAGACCCAGTACTTC.

The rearrangement joins TRBV2 to TRBJ2-7; the D gene is possibly TRBD2 (7 bases). The CDR3 is 14 residues long. Germline V lookup: CDR1 SNHLY, CDR2 FYNNEI. Trimming cost V 4 bases and J 3 bases, with 13 bases left between them. In DNA, the CDR3 is TGTGCCAGCAGTGGGGGGGGCCCCTACTACGAGCAGTACTTC. It specifies CASSGGGPYYEQYF. The full variable domain, rest sourced from reference TRBV2 and TRBJ2-7, is EPEVTQTPSHQVTQMGQEVILRCVPISNHLYFYWYRQILGQKVEFLVSFYNNEISEKSEIFDDQFSVERPDGSNFTLKIRSTKLEDSAMYFCASSGGGPYYEQYFGPGTRLTVT.

The V call is TRBV28, the J call TRBJ1-3; D not certain. The CDR3 length is 14 residues. The V gene's germline CDR1 is MDHEN and CDR2 SYDVKM. V was trimmed by 10 bases and J by 3 bases, leaving 16 bases between them. DNA of the CDR3: TGTGCCACCATTCTACAGCTAGATGGAAACACCATATATTTT. Translating gives CATILQLDGNTIYF.

V gene TRBV9 combines with J gene TRBJ1-6; D might be TRBD1 (5 bases). Trimming took 7 bases from V and 6 from J, leaving 17 bases between them. The CDR3 length is 15 residues. CDR1 and CDR2 (germline): SGDLS, YYNGEE. This CDR3 reads CASGPQTAGNSPLHF. The CDR3 DNA is TGTGCCAGCGGCCCCCAGACAGCTGGTAATTCACCCCTCCACTTT.

CDR3 DNA sequence: TGCGCCAGCAGCCAACTTATAGTTAGGGAGACCCAGTACTTC. Residues: CASSQLIVRETQYF. The V gene is TRBV4-1, the J gene TRBJ2-5, with D uncertain. The germline V gene encodes CDR1 MGHRA and CDR2 YSYEKL. V gave up 2 bases and J gave up 5 bases, with 12 bases separating them. This CDR3 comprises 14 residues.

This chain connects TRBV7-2 to TRBJ1-2; D is possibly TRBD1 (5 bases). The germline gives CDR1 SGHTA, CDR2 FQGNSA. This CDR3 has 13 residues. V lost 4 bases and J lost 4, with 10 bases in between. The CDR3 protein is CASSSTGGYGYTF. In DNA form, the CDR3 reads TGTGCCAGCAGCTCTACCGGGGGCTATGGCTACACCTTC.

This clone was picked up a small number of times. The chain joins TRBV27 to TRBJ1-5; D perhaps matches TRBD1 (5 bases). CDR1 is MNHEY and CDR2 is SMNVEV in the germline V gene (reference sequence). The V gene lost 6 bases and the J gene lost 0 bases, with 6 bases spanning the gap. The CDR3 has 13 residues. CDR3 in amino acids: CASRQGSNQPQHF. The CDR3 DNA reads TGTGCCAGCAGGCAGGGTAGCAATCAGCCCCAGCATTTT.

Written as DNA, the CDR3 is TGTGCCAGCAGTGGAATGGGACAGGTCAATCAGCCCCAGCATTTT. This translates into CASSGMGQVNQPQHF. The chain recombines TRBV2 with TRBJ1-5, with 8 bases identical to TRBD1. This CDR3 contains 15 residues. V gave up 4 bases and J gave up 3 bases; unmatched junction bases: 5. Germline assignment: CDR1 SNHLY and CDR2 FYNNEI.

The chain employs TRBV15 and TRBJ1-1; TRBD1 aligns across 7 bases. The CDR3 loop spans 15 amino acids. J was trimmed by 4 bases and V by 1 base; bases with no gene match: 6. CDR1 and CDR2 (germline): LNHNV, YYDKDF (reference sequence). The CDR3 sequence is CATSRAGGRLTEAFF. For the CDR3, the DNA is TGTGCCACCAGCAGAGCAGGGGGAAGGCTCACTGAAGCTTTCTTT.

The chain carries TRBV28 and TRBJ2-7; 8 bases are shared with TRBD1. Germline lookup yields CDR1 MDHEN and CDR2 SYDVKM. The CDR3 sequence is 16 residues long. V lost 4 bases, J lost 7 bases, and 15 bases stayed unmatched. CDR3 coding DNA: TGTGCCAGCAGTTCTTTCCTCGGACAGGGACCTGGGGAGCAGTACTTC. This translates into CASSSFLGQGPGEQYF. Filled out from reference TRBV28 and TRBJ2-7, the complete variable domain reads DVKVTQSSRYLVKRTGEKVFLECVQDMDHENMFWYRQDPGLGLRLIYFSYDVKMKEKGDIPEGYSVSREKKERFSLILESASTNQTSMYLCASSSFLGQGPGEQYFGPGTRLTVT.

The chain carries TRBV7-2 and TRBJ2-2; D is possibly TRBD2 (6 bases). V was clipped by 5 bases and J by 2 bases, with 9 bases between them. Germline V gene sequence: CDR1 SGHTA, CDR2 FQGNSA. This CDR3 has 14 amino acids. The CDR3 DNA sequence: TGTGCCAGCAGCCCGACTAGAAACACCGGGGAGCTGTTTTTT. Protein sequence: CASSPTRNTGELFF.

V usage is TRBV5-1 and J usage is TRBJ1-1; 11 bases match TRBD1. Germline V gene sequence: CDR1 SGHRS, CDR2 YFSETQ. CDR3 size: 16 residues. After removal of 1 base from V and 3 bases from J, the junction contained 5 bases not matched to a gene. The DNA for the CDR3 is TGCGCCAGCAGCTTGCCGGGACAGGGGGAGTACACTGAAGCTTTCTTT. The encoded protein is CASSLPGQGEYTEAFF.

J is TRBJ1-1 and V is TRBV9; D not certain. Germline CDR1 reads SGDLS; CDR2 reads YYNGEE. The length of the CDR3 is 13 residues. V gave up 3 bases and J gave up 10 bases, with 16 bases separating them. CDR3 DNA sequence: TGTGCCAGCAGCGCGGAACCGGGGTTTGGAGCTTTCTTT. It encodes CASSAEPGFGAFF.

The CDR3 loop is CASNSLAGGFYEQYF. CDR3 in DNA: TGTGCCAGCAATTCTTTAGCGGGAGGATTCTACGAGCAGTACTTC. The rearrangement joins TRBV6-1 to TRBJ2-7; 10 bases are shared with TRBD2. With 7 bases clipped from V and 3 bases from J, the junction kept 9 bases outside the gene matches. Germline V gene data show CDR1 as MNHNS and CDR2 as SASEGT. This CDR3 spans 15 amino acids.

J is TRBJ2-2 and V is TRBV5-8; the D is unclear. The CDR3 consists of 13 residues. Germline V gives CDR1 SGHTS, CDR2 YDEGEE. V gave up 8 bases and J gave up 0 bases, with 8 bases separating them. The CDR3 DNA reads TGTGCCAGTTCAGGAGCGAACACCGGGGAGCTGTTTTTT. This encodes CASSGANTGELFF.